The 32 T cell receptor beta chains listed next were all sequenced from one sample in a study of T cell responses to AZD1222 COVID-19 vaccine. Sequenced by immunoSEQ multiplex PCR; TCRdb stores in-frame clones only, minus some. The sample lists some 250,000 clones, around 93% occurring once. Sequencing used peripheral blood, obtained 28 days after the second AZD1222 dose. These receptor sequences come from an adult who received the AZD1222 COVID-19 vaccine.

Comment on this clone: The junction does not match germline at one end; this may be a read error. The chain uses TRBV5-1 and TRBJ2-2, with D unresolved. The CDR3 consists of 15 residues. The germline V gene has CDR1 SGHRS and CDR2 YFSETQ. The CDR3 sequence is CASRLERPNTGELFF. CDR3 DNA: TGCGCCAGCAGATTGGAGAGGCCGAACACCGGGGAGCTGTTTTTT.

This chain links TRBV27 with TRBJ1-5, with D maybe TRBD1 (5 bases). This CDR3 comprises 13 residues. V lost 5 bases and J lost 6, with 11 bases in between. Per the germline V gene, CDR1 is MNHEY and CDR2 is SMNVEV (reference sequence). The CDR3 loop reads CASSQGVGQPQHF. CDR3 sequence (DNA): TGTGCCAGCAGTCAGGGTGTGGGTCAGCCCCAGCATTTT.

J is TRBJ2-6 and V is TRBV2, with unresolved D. Looked up from germline, CDR1 is SNHLY and CDR2 is FYNNEI. V was cut by 4 bases and J by 2 bases, with 3 bases left in between. The CDR3 is 13 residues long. The CDR3 DNA reads as TGTGCCAGCAGTGTGGCTGGGGCCAACGTCCTGACTTTC. It yields the protein CASSVAGANVLTF.

The chain couples TRBV18 to TRBJ1-1, with D tentatively TRBD1 (5 bases). Trimming removed 1 base from V and 8 bases from J, with 5 bases in between. This CDR3 region has 11 residues. Germline V CDR1 and CDR2: KGHSH, LQKENI. This CDR3 reads CASSPRQEAFF. CDR3 in DNA: TGTGCCAGCTCACCACGACAGGAAGCTTTCTTT.

V is TRBV27 and J is TRBJ1-5; D may be TRBD1 (5 bases). Germline values: CDR1 MNHEY, CDR2 SMNVEV (reference sequence). CDR3 size: 16 residues. The V gene lost 4 bases and the J gene lost 3 bases, with 16 bases spanning the gap. CDR3 residues: CASSSRTGPANQPQHF. DNA for the CDR3: TGTGCCAGCAGTTCTCGGACGGGGCCAGCCAATCAGCCCCAGCATTTT.

The gene calls are TRBV5-1 and TRBJ2-7; 9 bases fit TRBD1. V lost 5 bases, J lost 4 bases, and 7 bases stayed unmatched. This CDR3 has 14 residues. From germline, CDR1 is SGHRS and CDR2 YFSETQ. The CDR3 nucleotides are TGCGCCAGCAGTTCCGGACAGGGGAAATACGAGCAGTACTTC. Encoded protein: CASSSGQGKYEQYF.

J is TRBJ1-1 and V is TRBV18, with TRBD1 matching over 10 bases. CDR3 length: 16 residues. The germline V gene has CDR1 KGHSH and CDR2 LQKENI. V trimming: 6 bases; J trimming: 1 base; junction bases outside the gene matches: 8. The CDR3 nucleotides read TGTGCCAGCTCCCCAGGGGACAGGGGTCAGAACACTGAAGCTTTCTTT. Its protein product is CASSPGDRGQNTEAFF.

The chain combines TRBV10-3 with TRBJ2-2; TRBD1 aligns across 7 bases. The CDR3 is 14 amino acids. CDR1 and CDR2 (germline): ENHRY, SYGVKD. Trimming removed 8 bases from V and 6 bases from J; junction bases left unmatched: 9. Here the CDR3 DNA reads TGTGCCATCGGGGAGACAGGGTATTCCGGGGAGCTGTTTTTT. Translated: CAIGETGYSGELFF.

The V and J genes are TRBV2 and TRBJ1-5; perhaps TRBD1 as D (6 bases). CDR3 length: 13 amino acids. CDR1 and CDR2 from the germline V gene are SNHLY and FYNNEI. The V and J ends lost 5 bases and 5 bases respectively, with 10 bases between them. The CDR3 loop is CASSRGGDQPQHF. CDR3 DNA: TGTGCCAGCAGTCGAGGGGGAGATCAGCCCCAGCATTTT. Supplemented by reference TRBV2 and TRBJ1-5, the full variable domain reads EPEVTQTPSHQVTQMGQEVILRCVPISNHLYFYWYRQILGQKVEFLVSFYNNEISEKSEIFDDQFSVERPDGSNFTLKIRSTKLEDSAMYFCASSRGGDQPQHFGDGTRLSIL.

The chain employs TRBV5-4 and TRBJ2-7; the D gene is possibly TRBD2 (5 bases). The CDR3 sequence is 13 residues long. V lost 1 base, J lost 2 bases, and 7 bases lay in between. The germline V gene has CDR1 SGHNT and CDR2 YYREEE (reference sequence). The CDR3, as DNA: TGTGCCAGCAGCTTGACGGGAACCTACGAGCAGTACTTC. Protein: CASSLTGTYEQYF.

The chain's CDR3 is CASSYALGETQYF. The CDR3, as DNA: TGTGCCAGCAGTTACGCTTTAGGGGAGACCCAGTACTTC. The gene calls are TRBV6-5 and TRBJ2-5; no clear D. The CDR3 is 13 amino acids. Germline V gene sequence: CDR1 MNHEY, CDR2 SVGAGI. V lost 2 bases and J 5 bases, leaving 9 bases between the germline ends.

As regards this clone: The same CDR3 can be traced to other DNA sequences in this sample. V and J are TRBV3-1 (or the pseudogene TRBV3-2) and TRBJ1-1, with no clear D. CDR1 and CDR2 from the germline V gene are LGHDT and YNNKEL (reference sequence). This CDR3 contains 12 residues. The germline V and J ends were trimmed by 1 base and 4 bases, with 4 bases remaining between them. The CDR3 region has the DNA TGTGCCAGCAGCCAAGGCAGCACTGAAGCTTTCTTT. This encodes CASSQGSTEAFF.

The gene calls are TRBV7-9 and TRBJ2-3; D is tentatively TRBD1 or TRBD2 (5 bases each). The germline CDR1 and CDR2 sequences are SEHNR and FQNEAQ (reference sequence). V lost 4 bases and J lost 6, with 11 bases in between. The CDR3 contains 13 residues. This chain's CDR3 is CASSSRWGDTQYF. The CDR3 nucleotides read TGTGCCAGCAGCTCCCGATGGGGGGATACGCAGTATTTT.

This clone has just one count. The CDR3 region is CASRSQTSGDYEQYF. In DNA form, the CDR3 reads TGTGCCAGCAGATCCCAGACTAGCGGGGACTACGAGCAGTACTTC. The V call is TRBV28, the J call TRBJ2-7; 11 nucleotides line up with TRBD2. CDR3 length equals 15 residues. Trimming cost V 6 bases and J 3 bases; bases outside gene matches: 7. CDR1 and CDR2 (germline): MDHEN, SYDVKM.

This clone was detected once. This chain connects TRBV7-2 to TRBJ2-5, with TRBD2 as a possible D gene (5 bases). Trimming left V 5 bases short and J 4 bases short, with 11 bases between. The V gene's germline CDR1 is SGHTA and CDR2 FQGNSA. This CDR3 spans 13 amino acids. For the CDR3, the DNA is TGTGCCAGCAGCCTCACGGAGGCAGAGACCCAGTACTTC. Translated, it gives CASSLTEAETQYF.

This chain links TRBV19 with TRBJ2-2; D is undetermined. CDR1 is LNHDA, CDR2 SQIVND, per germline (reference sequence). V lost 6 bases and J lost 9, with 11 bases in between. This CDR3 has 12 residues. Here the CDR3 DNA reads TGTGCCAGTAGCGGAAGTGTTAGGGAGCTGTTTTTT. This encodes CASSGSVRELFF.

The chain recombines TRBV18 with TRBJ1-3; the D is unclear. The CDR3 is made up of 13 amino acids. Per the germline V gene, CDR1 is KGHSH and CDR2 is LQKENI. V shed 3 bases and J shed 2 bases, with 5 bases lying between them. The CDR3 region is CASSPGTGNTIYF. The CDR3 bases are TGTGCCAGCTCACCGGGGACTGGAAACACCATATATTTT.

The chain carries TRBV14 and TRBJ2-5; 7 nucleotides align to TRBD2. Trimming took 1 base from V and 1 from J; bases not matched to a gene: 15. This CDR3 region has 19 residues. Germline V CDR1 and CDR2: SGHDN, FVKESK. The CDR3 DNA follows: TGTGCCAGCAGCCAAGTCACCGCCGGGAGGTGGGGATTCCAAGAGACCCAGTACTTC. Translation: CASSQVTAGRWGFQETQYF.

V is TRBV5-8 and J is TRBJ2-7; maybe TRBD1 (5 bases). The V and J ends lost 0 bases and 0 bases respectively, with 13 bases between them. The CDR3 length is 16 residues. Germline assignment: CDR1 SGHTS and CDR2 YDEGEE. Here the CDR3 reads CASSLGQYLSSYEQYF. CDR3 nucleotides: TGTGCCAGCAGCTTGGGACAGTATCTCTCCTCCTACGAGCAGTACTTC.

The sample holds a few counts of this clone. The chain joins TRBV5-4 to TRBJ2-3, with D unresolved. The CDR3 is 12 residues long. CDR1 SGHNT and CDR2 YYREEE come from the germline V gene (reference sequence). The ends were cut back, 3 bases at V and 3 bases at J, with 5 bases in the middle. CDR3 DNA sequence: TGTGCCAGCAGCTCCATGACAGATACGCAGTATTTT. Encoded protein: CASSSMTDTQYF.

The sample holds many counts of this clone. The sample contains more than one DNA sequence encoding this CDR3. The chain recombines TRBV29-1 with TRBJ2-7; 7 bases map to TRBD1. CDR1 and CDR2 from the germline V gene are SQVTM and ANQGSEA. J gave up 1 base and V 7 bases, and 4 bases lay outside the gene matches. This CDR3 is built from 12 residues. The CDR3 sequence is CSARQGSYEQYF. The CDR3 DNA follows: TGCAGCGCTCGACAGGGATCCTACGAGCAGTACTTC.

This clone was recorded once. The chain carries TRBV24-1 and TRBJ1-1, with TRBD1 as a possible D gene (5 bases). The CDR3 has 12 residues. Germline CDR1 is KGHDR and CDR2 is SFDVKD. Trimming stripped 9 bases from V and 3 bases from J, with 10 bases between. CDR3 coding DNA: TGTGCCACCGAGGGGCCCGACACTGAAGCTTTCTTT. Its translation is CATEGPDTEAFF.

This CDR3 reads CASSPRQGNTEAFF. CDR3 in DNA: TGCGCCAGCAGCCCCCGACAGGGGAACACTGAAGCTTTCTTT. V is TRBV5-1 and J is TRBJ1-1, with 7 bases lining up with TRBD1. The CDR3 extends over 14 amino acids. The germline gives CDR1 SGHRS, CDR2 YFSETQ. V shed 4 bases, J shed 1 base, and the junction held 4 bases outside the gene matches.

The rearrangement links TRBV29-1 to TRBJ1-2; D perhaps matches TRBD1 (6 bases). Per the germline V gene, CDR1 is SQVTM and CDR2 is ANQGSEA. Trimming removed 7 bases at V and 2 bases at J, with 17 bases between. The CDR3 spans 14 residues. The CDR3 DNA is TGCAGCGCCTCCGGGACATCGAGAAACTATGGCTACACCTTC. Its translation: CSASGTSRNYGYTF.

The V and J genes are TRBV18 and TRBJ1-3; D gene ambiguous. The V end lost 0 bases, the J end lost 4 bases, and 7 bases lay between the germline ends. The CDR3 length is 14 residues. Germline V gene sequence: CDR1 KGHSH, CDR2 LQKENI. The CDR3 loop is CASSPPAAGNTIYF. As DNA, the CDR3 is TGTGCCAGCTCACCACCGGCCGCGGGAAACACCATATATTTT.

This chain uses TRBV3-1 (or the pseudogene TRBV3-2) with TRBJ1-1; the match to TRBD1 covers 8 bases. The CDR3 has 14 amino acids. V lost 4 bases and J lost 4; bases outside the gene matches: 5. CDR1 is LGHDT and CDR2 is YNNKEL in the germline V gene (reference sequence). The CDR3 region is CASSLGQGSTEAFF. CDR3 DNA: TGTGCCAGCAGCCTCGGACAGGGAAGCACTGAAGCTTTCTTT.

The chain joins TRBV4-3 to TRBJ1-6; D remains ambiguous. Germline V gene data show CDR1 as LGHNA and CDR2 as YSLEER. The CDR3 is 13 residues long. Trimming stripped 2 bases from V and 10 bases from J, with 9 bases between. CDR3 bases: TGCGCCAGCAGCCAAAAGGGCGGCTCACCCCTCCACTTT. Translated, it gives CASSQKGGSPLHF.

The chain is built from TRBV4-1 and TRBJ2-3, with D hard to call. With 1 base removed from V and 5 bases from J, the gap between germline ends came to 7 bases. Germline V gene data show CDR1 as MGHRA and CDR2 as YSYEKL. The CDR3 runs to 13 residues. The chain's CDR3 is CASSQVVRDTQYF. The CDR3 nucleotides read TGCGCCAGCAGCCAAGTTGTGAGAGATACGCAGTATTTT.

This chain links TRBV2 with TRBJ1-3; the D is unclear. Trimming shortened V by 10 bases and J by 0 bases, and 7 bases separated the two germline ends. CDR1 is SNHLY, CDR2 FYNNEI, per germline. The CDR3 sequence is 12 residues long. The CDR3: CAKGDSGNTIYF. The CDR3 region has the DNA TGTGCCAAGGGCGACTCTGGAAACACCATATATTTT.

The CDR3 sequence: CASTEQGAQTEAFF. CDR3 coding DNA: TGCGCCAGCACTGAACAGGGGGCGCAGACTGAAGCTTTCTTT. The chain uses TRBV10-2 and TRBJ1-1, with 9 nucleotides matching TRBD1. The CDR3 spans 14 residues. V was clipped by 7 bases and J by 5 bases; unmatched bases: 8. CDR1 WSHSY and CDR2 SAAADI come from the germline V gene.

V usage is TRBV3-1 (or the pseudogene TRBV3-2) and J usage is TRBJ2-5; perhaps TRBD2 as D (7 bases). The CDR3 contains 16 residues. The germline V gene has CDR1 LGHDT and CDR2 YNNKEL (reference sequence). The V gene lost 0 bases and the J gene lost 0 bases, with 11 bases spanning the gap. The CDR3 DNA is TGTGCCAGCAGCCAAGAACCGGGGGGCTACCAAGAGACCCAGTACTTC. It is translated as CASSQEPGGYQETQYF.

The V call is TRBV7-2, the J call TRBJ1-4; possibly TRBD1 for D (5 bases). This CDR3 spans 14 amino acids. Looked up from germline, CDR1 is SGHTA and CDR2 is FQGNSA. The V gene lost 2 bases and the J gene lost 2 bases, with 6 bases spanning the gap. CDR3 nucleotides: TGTGCCAGCAGCTTACGGGGGACTAATGAAAAACTGTTTTTT. Encoded protein: CASSLRGTNEKLFF.